This TCR beta chain is drawn from a study of blood T cells in healthy people across ages. On the study more broadly: Capture via template switching afforded approximately one barcoded beta molecule per two T cells.

Sample-barcoded 5' priming and a J-beta primer mix drove a second PCR of about 6 to 12 cycles. TCRdb re-called the 5' RACE reads through MiXCR, storing one row per CDR3 protein. The sample holds 1.8 million or so distinct CDR3 sequences, around 42% seen once. The donors, aged roughly 6 to 100, were healthy Caucasians from Russia. In the case of this clonotype: No antigen is known for it.

Trimming stripped 4 bases from V and 5 bases from J, with 14 bases between. The CDR3 runs 13 residues. Germline values: CDR1 SQVTM, CDR2 ANQGSEA. Overall study results and limits: Long-lived and aged donors differed, with more naive CD4+ cells and higher diversity in the long-lived. Older age coincided with a roughly linear decline in TCR beta diversity per million T cells.

This receptor was identified in a human donor in good health. This chain links TRBV29-1 with TRBJ1-1, with D maybe TRBD1 (5 bases). What was sequenced was blood. Here the CDR3 reads CSVGSGRETEAFF. The CDR3 nucleotides read TGCAGCGTTGGGTCAGGGAGGGAGACTGAAGCTTTCTTT.